The 18 T cell receptor beta chains listed next were all sequenced from one sample in a study of T cell responses to AZD1222 COVID-19 vaccine. Libraries were prepared by immunoSEQ multiplex PCR; TCRdb keeps only in-frame clonotypes and omits some of them. The sample comprises some 120,000 clones, 90% of which are singletons, and 4% to 4.5% rests with the top ten. This sample comprised peripheral blood, obtained 28 days after the second dose of the MenACWY control vaccine. Receptor source: an adult who received the MenACWY meningococcal vaccine as a control.

CDR3 DNA: TGTGCCAGCAGTTTTGGGCAGGGCGGGCAGCCCCAGCATTTT. Its translation is CASSFGQGGQPQHF. V usage is TRBV28 and J usage is TRBJ1-5; D is perhaps TRBD1 (5 bases). CDR1 is MDHEN and CDR2 is SYDVKM in the germline V gene. V gave up 3 bases and J gave up 7 bases, with 13 bases separating them. The CDR3 is made up of 14 amino acids.

This chain joins TRBV5-6 and TRBJ2-1; 10 bases map to TRBD1. V shed 0 bases and J 7 bases; nucleotides not matched to a gene: 7. The CDR3 is 16 residues long. CDR1 and CDR2 from the germline V gene are SGHDT and YYEEEE. The CDR3 spells CASSLVRDRGGNEQFF. DNA for the CDR3: TGTGCCAGCAGCTTGGTCCGGGACAGGGGAGGGAATGAGCAGTTCTTC.

This rearrangement joins TRBV28 to TRBJ2-6; D unresolved. Germline lookup yields CDR1 MDHEN and CDR2 SYDVKM. Trimming took off 1 base at V and 2 bases at J, with 0 bases between the two ends. The CDR3 is 13 amino acids. The CDR3 region has the DNA TGTGCCAGCAGTTTATCTGGGGCCAACGTCCTGACTTTC. This codes for CASSLSGANVLTF.

This chain joins TRBV5-6 and TRBJ2-2; TRBD1 agrees at 9 bases. Germline CDR1 is SGHDT and CDR2 is YYEEEE. There are 16 residues in the CDR3. The ends lost 3 bases at V and 0 bases at J; junction bases unmatched: 3. The CDR3 DNA follows: TGTGCCAGCAGCTGGGGGACAGGGACGAACACCGGGGAGCTGTTTTTT. Translating gives CASSWGTGTNTGELFF.

This clone was recorded only once. This chain uses TRBV6-5 with TRBJ2-1; 13 bases line up with TRBD2. The trim removed 6 bases at V and 9 bases at J, leaving 8 bases unmatched. The CDR3 is made up of 15 amino acids. Germline loops: CDR1 MNHEY, CDR2 SVGAGI. CDR3: CASSRTSGGALEQFF. The CDR3 coding sequence is TGTGCCAGCAGCAGAACTAGCGGGGGGGCCCTTGAGCAGTTCTTC.

The chain recombines TRBV11-2 with TRBJ2-2, with D tentatively TRBD1 (5 bases). Trimming pared 2 bases from V and 1 base from J, leaving 11 bases between. The CDR3 extends over 16 amino acids. The germline V gene has CDR1 SGHAT and CDR2 FQNNGV. The CDR3 here is CASSLSRGMNTGELFF. CDR3 nucleotide sequence: TGTGCCAGCAGCTTATCAAGGGGTATGAACACCGGGGAGCTGTTTTTT.

The rearrangement joins TRBV28 to TRBJ1-4; D gene ambiguous. Germline V gives CDR1 MDHEN, CDR2 SYDVKM. Trimming pared 8 bases from V and 0 bases from J, leaving 10 bases between. The CDR3 sequence is 14 residues long. Here the CDR3 reads CASVRRATNEKLFF. In nucleotides, the CDR3 is TGTGCCAGCGTCAGACGTGCAACTAATGAAAAACTGTTTTTT.

The chain carries TRBV27 and TRBJ1-2, with 10 bases that match TRBD1. The CDR3 length is 17 residues. The J segment lost 3 bases and the V segment lost 5 bases, leaving 12 bases of the junction unmatched. Germline assignment: CDR1 MNHEY and CDR2 SMNVEV (reference sequence). For the CDR3, the DNA is TGTGCCAGCAGTCTCCTAACCGGGACAGGGGATCACTATGGCTACACCTTC. Translated, it gives CASSLLTGTGDHYGYTF.

J is TRBJ1-2 and V is TRBV7-9, with D hard to call. The germline V gene has CDR1 SEHNR and CDR2 FQNEAQ (reference sequence). The CDR3 spans 12 residues. Trimming stripped 2 bases from V and 8 bases from J, with 9 bases between. CDR3: CASSLSEMGYTF. DNA for the CDR3: TGTGCCAGCAGCTTATCGGAGATGGGCTACACCTTC.

V is TRBV29-1 and J is TRBJ2-7, with 10 positions matching TRBD1. CDR3 size: 15 residues. V lost 4 bases and J lost 0; bases outside the gene matches: 6. Germline V gene sequence: CDR1 SQVTM, CDR2 ANQGSEA. CDR3 protein: CSVVTGTGVSYEQYF. The CDR3 nucleotides are TGCAGCGTTGTTACCGGGACAGGGGTCTCCTACGAGCAGTACTTC.

V is TRBV19 and J is TRBJ2-7, with D perhaps being TRBD1 or TRBD2 (5 bases each). The CDR3 runs 14 residues. Germline V gene sequence: CDR1 LNHDA, CDR2 SQIVND (reference sequence). Trimming cost V 4 bases and J 2 bases, with 12 bases left between them. This chain's CDR3 is CASSTAGGTYEQYF. The CDR3, as DNA: TGTGCCAGTAGTACGGCTGGGGGAACCTACGAGCAGTACTTC.

The J gene is TRBJ1-6, the V gene TRBV6-5; 7 bases are a match to TRBD1. Germline CDR1 is MNHEY and CDR2 is SVGAGI. The ends lost 0 bases at V and 12 bases at J; junction bases unmatched: 11. The CDR3 is 16 residues long. CDR3 sequence: CASSYSYPGQRRPLHF. CDR3 DNA sequence: TGTGCCAGCAGTTACTCGTACCCGGGACAGCGGCGACCCCTCCACTTT.

The genes are TRBV5-1 and TRBJ2-5; TRBD1 matches at 9 bases. With V trimmed by 4 bases and J by 5 bases, 6 bases remained unmatched. Germline V lookup: CDR1 SGHRS, CDR2 YFSETQ. This CDR3 contains 14 residues. The CDR3 loop is CASSTGQGRETQYF. CDR3 in DNA: TGCGCCAGCAGCACCGGACAGGGGCGGGAGACCCAGTACTTC.

The chain carries TRBV10-3 and TRBJ1-3; D unclear. This CDR3 has 13 amino acids. The germline gives CDR1 ENHRY, CDR2 SYGVKD. V was clipped by 11 bases and J by 9 bases, with 20 bases between them. This CDR3 reads CAALSVAGFTIYF. The DNA for the CDR3 is TGTGCCGCCCTGAGTGTAGCCGGATTCACCATATATTTT.

The chain couples TRBV6-5 to TRBJ2-7, with 7 bases lining up with TRBD2. Germline CDR1 MNHEY, CDR2 SVGAGI. CDR3 length equals 12 residues. V was pared by 4 bases and J by 8 bases, with 5 bases of the junction left unmatched. CDR3 in amino acids: CASSLWGGKQYF. The CDR3 DNA sequence: TGTGCCAGCAGTTTATGGGGAGGGAAGCAGTACTTC.

This clone was recorded only once. This rearrangement joins TRBV18 to TRBJ2-1, with D possibly being TRBD1 (6 bases). The CDR3 loop spans 15 amino acids. CDR1 and CDR2 (germline): KGHSH, LQKENI. V lost 3 bases, J lost 6 bases, and 15 bases lay in between. CDR3 sequence: CASSPSTGKSNEQFF. CDR3 nucleotides: TGTGCCAGCTCACCGTCGACAGGAAAAAGCAATGAGCAGTTCTTC.

The rearrangement joins TRBV28 to TRBJ1-5; TRBD1 aligns across 8 bases. V lost 10 bases to trimming and J lost 2 bases; unmatched junction nucleotides: 16. The CDR3 contains 17 residues. Germline loops: CDR1 MDHEN, CDR2 SYDVKM. The CDR3 sequence: CATTILGLTGGNQPQHF. The CDR3 DNA is TGTGCCACCACGATTCTGGGGTTGACAGGGGGCAATCAGCCCCAGCATTTT. The full variable domain, its missing parts supplied by reference TRBV28 and TRBJ1-5, is DVKVTQSSRYLVKRTGEKVFLECVQDMDHENMFWYRQDPGLGLRLIYFSYDVKMKEKGDIPEGYSVSREKKERFSLILESASTNQTSMYLCATTILGLTGGNQPQHFGDGTRLSIL.

The CDR3 nucleotides are TGTGCCAGCAGTCCCGGGACGCCAGGAGGGGATCAGCCCCAGCATTTT. Its translation is CASSPGTPGGDQPQHF. The chain combines TRBV27 with TRBJ1-5, with D possibly matching TRBD1 (5 bases). V lost 5 bases and J lost 5, with 19 bases in between. CDR3 length equals 16 residues. Germline CDR1 is MNHEY and CDR2 is SMNVEV (reference sequence).